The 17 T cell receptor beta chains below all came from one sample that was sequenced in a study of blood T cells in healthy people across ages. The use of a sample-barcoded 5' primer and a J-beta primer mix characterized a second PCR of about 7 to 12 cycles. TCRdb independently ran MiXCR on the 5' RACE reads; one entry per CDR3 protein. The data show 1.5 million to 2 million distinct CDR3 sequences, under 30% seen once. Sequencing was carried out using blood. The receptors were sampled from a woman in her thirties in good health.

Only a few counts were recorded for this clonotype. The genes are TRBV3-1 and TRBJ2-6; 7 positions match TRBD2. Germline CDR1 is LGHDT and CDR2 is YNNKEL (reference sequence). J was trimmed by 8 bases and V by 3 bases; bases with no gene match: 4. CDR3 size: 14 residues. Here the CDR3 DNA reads TGTGCCAGCAGCCAGGGGGAGGGATCCAACGTCCTGACTTTC. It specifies CASSQGEGSNVLTF.

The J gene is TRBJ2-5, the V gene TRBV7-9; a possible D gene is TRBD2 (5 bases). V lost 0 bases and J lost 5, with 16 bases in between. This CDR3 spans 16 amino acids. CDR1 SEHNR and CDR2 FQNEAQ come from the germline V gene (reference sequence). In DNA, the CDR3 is TGTGCCAGCAGCTTAGCACCGGGCACGGGAAAGGAGACCCAGTACTTC. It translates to CASSLAPGTGKETQYF.

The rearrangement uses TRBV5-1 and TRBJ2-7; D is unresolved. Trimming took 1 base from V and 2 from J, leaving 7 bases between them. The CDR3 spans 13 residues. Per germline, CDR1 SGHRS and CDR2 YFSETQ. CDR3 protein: CASSLKSPYEQYF. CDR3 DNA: TGCGCCAGCAGCTTGAAGAGCCCCTACGAGCAGTACTTC.

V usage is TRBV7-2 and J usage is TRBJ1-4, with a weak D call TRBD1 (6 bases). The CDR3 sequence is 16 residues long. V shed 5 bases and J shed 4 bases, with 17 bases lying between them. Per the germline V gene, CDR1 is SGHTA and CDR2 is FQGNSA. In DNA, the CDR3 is TGTGCCAGCAGCACCACCCCGGGACAACTTAATGAAAAACTGTTTTTT. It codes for CASSTTPGQLNEKLFF.

The CDR3: CASSESVEDTQYF. In nucleotides, the CDR3 is TGTGCCAGCAGTGAATCAGTAGAAGATACGCAGTATTTT. The chain joins TRBV25-1 to TRBJ2-3; D gene ambiguous. Germline V gene sequence: CDR1 MGHDK, CDR2 SYGVNS. Trimming took 1 base from V and 5 from J, leaving 7 bases between them. There are 13 residues in the CDR3.

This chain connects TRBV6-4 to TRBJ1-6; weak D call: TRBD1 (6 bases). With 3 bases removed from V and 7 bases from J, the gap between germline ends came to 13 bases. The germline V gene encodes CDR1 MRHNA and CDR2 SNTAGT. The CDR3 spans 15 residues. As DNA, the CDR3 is TGTGCCAGCAGTGAAACAGGGTTTAGGAATTCACCCCTCCACTTT. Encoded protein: CASSETGFRNSPLHF.

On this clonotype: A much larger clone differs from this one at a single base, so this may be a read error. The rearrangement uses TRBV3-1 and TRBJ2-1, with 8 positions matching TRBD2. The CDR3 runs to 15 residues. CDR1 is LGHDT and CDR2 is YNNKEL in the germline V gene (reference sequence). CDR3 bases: TGTGCCAGCCAGTGGCGGGGGGCCCCTGATAATGGGCAGTTCTTC. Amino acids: CASQWRGAPDNGQFF.

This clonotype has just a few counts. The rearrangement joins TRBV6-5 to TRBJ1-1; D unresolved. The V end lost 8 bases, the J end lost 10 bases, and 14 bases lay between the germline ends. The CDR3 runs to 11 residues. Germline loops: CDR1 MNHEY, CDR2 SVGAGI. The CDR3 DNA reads TGTGCCAGCCGCTCCCTTGGAGGAGCTTTCTTT. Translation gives CASRSLGGAFF.

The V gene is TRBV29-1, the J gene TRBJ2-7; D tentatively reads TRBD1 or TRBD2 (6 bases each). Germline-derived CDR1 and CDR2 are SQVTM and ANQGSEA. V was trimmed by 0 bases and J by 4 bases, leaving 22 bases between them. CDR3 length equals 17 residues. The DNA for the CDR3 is TGCAGCGTTGAAGAAACGCCCCTCCAGACGGGGGCTTACGAGCAGTACTTC. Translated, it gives CSVEETPLQTGAYEQYF.

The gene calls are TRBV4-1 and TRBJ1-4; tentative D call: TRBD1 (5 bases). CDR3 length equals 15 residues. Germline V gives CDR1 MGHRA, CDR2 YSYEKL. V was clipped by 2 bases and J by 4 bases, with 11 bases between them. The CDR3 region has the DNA TGCGCCAGCAGCCAAATGGGGACCCTTAATGAAAAACTGTTTTTT. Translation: CASSQMGTLNEKLFF.

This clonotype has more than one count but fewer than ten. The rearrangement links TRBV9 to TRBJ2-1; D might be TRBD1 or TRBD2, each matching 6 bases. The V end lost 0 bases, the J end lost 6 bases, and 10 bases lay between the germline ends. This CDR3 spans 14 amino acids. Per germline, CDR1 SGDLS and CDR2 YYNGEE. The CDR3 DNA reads TGTGCCAGCAGCGTAGGGGGGGCAGCCAATGAGCAGTTCTTC. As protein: CASSVGGAANEQFF. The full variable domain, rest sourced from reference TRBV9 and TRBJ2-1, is DSGVTQTPKHLITATGQRVTLRCSPRSGDLSVYWYQQSLDQGLQFLIQYYNGEERAKGNILERFSAQQFPDLHSELNLSSLELGDSALYFCASSVGGAANEQFFGPGTRLTVL.

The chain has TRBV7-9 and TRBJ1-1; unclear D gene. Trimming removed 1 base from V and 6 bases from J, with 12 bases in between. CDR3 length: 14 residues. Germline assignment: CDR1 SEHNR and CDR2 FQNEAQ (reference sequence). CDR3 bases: TGTGCCAGCAGCTTAGTGGGTTCCGCCTCTGAAGCTTTCTTT. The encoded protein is CASSLVGSASEAFF.

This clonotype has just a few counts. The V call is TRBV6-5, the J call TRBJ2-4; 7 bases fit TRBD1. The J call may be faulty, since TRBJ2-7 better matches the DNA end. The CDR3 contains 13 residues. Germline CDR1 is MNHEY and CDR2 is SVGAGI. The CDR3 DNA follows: TGTGCCAGCAGCAGACAGGGTTACAACGAGCAGTACTTC. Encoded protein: CASSRQGYNEQYF.

CDR3 in amino acids: CAWNAGQGYEQYF. The CDR3 DNA reads as TGTGCCTGGAATGCAGGGCAGGGCTACGAGCAGTACTTC. The chain combines TRBV30 with TRBJ2-7, with TRBD1 as a possible D gene (5 bases). V was clipped by 4 bases and J by 3 bases, with 13 bases between them. This CDR3 region has 13 residues. The germline V gene encodes CDR1 GTSNPN and CDR2 SVGIG (reference sequence).

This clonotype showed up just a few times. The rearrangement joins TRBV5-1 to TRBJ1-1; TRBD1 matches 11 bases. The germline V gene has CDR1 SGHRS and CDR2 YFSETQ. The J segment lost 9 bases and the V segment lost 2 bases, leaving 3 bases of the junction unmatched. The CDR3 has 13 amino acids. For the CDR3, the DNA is TGCGCCAGCAGCTTCGGACAGGGGGCCCAAGCTTTCTTT. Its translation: CASSFGQGAQAFF.

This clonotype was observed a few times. CDR3 DNA: TGTGCCACCAGTGATCGGGACAGGGGGTTCCACGAGCAGTACTTC. Translating gives CATSDRDRGFHEQYF. The V call is TRBV24-1, the J call TRBJ2-7; 11 bases match TRBD1. J gave up 5 bases and V 3 bases, and 5 bases lay outside the gene matches. The CDR3 has 15 residues. CDR1 and CDR2 (germline): KGHDR, SFDVKD.

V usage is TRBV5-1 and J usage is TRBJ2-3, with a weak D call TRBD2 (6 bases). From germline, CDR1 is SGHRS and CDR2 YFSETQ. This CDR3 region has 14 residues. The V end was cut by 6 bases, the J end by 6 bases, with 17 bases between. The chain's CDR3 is CASMTRDPPDTQYF. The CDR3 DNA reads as TGCGCCAGCATGACTAGGGACCCTCCCGATACGCAGTATTTT.